The entry that follows covers one T cell receptor (beta chain) sequence. The CDR3 is 15 amino acids. CDR1 and CDR2 from the germline V gene are SGHRS and YFSETQ. J was trimmed by 6 bases and V by 3 bases; bases with no gene match: 5. This table comes from immunoSEQ multiplex PCR, and its TCRdb copy is limited to in-frame clones, with some not included. The data hold 35,000 to 55,000 clones, with approximately 90% observed a single time. This record belongs to a study of control samples from healthy donors and cancer patients. V and J are TRBV5-1 and TRBJ2-2, with 10 bases identical to TRBD1. This sequence originates from a woman aged 40 to 49 with head and neck cancer. The sample was PBMCs. The DNA of the CDR3 is TGCGCCAGCAGCTCTCGGACAGGGGGGGCCGGGGAGCTGTTTTTT. It encodes CASSSRTGGAGELFF. The full variable domain, completed using reference TRBV5-1 and TRBJ2-2, is KAGVTQTPRYLIKTRGQQVTLSCSPISGHRSVSWYQQTPGQGLQFLFEYFSETQRNKGNFPGRFSGRQFSNSRSEMNVSTLELGDSALYLCASSSRTGGAGELFFGEGSRLTVL.